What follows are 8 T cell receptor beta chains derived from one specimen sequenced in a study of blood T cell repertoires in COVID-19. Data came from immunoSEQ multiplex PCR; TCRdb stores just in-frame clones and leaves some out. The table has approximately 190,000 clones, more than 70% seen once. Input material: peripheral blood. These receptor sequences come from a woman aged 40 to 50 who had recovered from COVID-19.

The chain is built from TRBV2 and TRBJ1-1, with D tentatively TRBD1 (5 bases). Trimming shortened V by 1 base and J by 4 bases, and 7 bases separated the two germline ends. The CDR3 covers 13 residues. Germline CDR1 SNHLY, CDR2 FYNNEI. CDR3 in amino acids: CASSEEGATEAFF. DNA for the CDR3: TGTGCCAGCAGTGAAGAAGGGGCCACTGAAGCTTTCTTT.

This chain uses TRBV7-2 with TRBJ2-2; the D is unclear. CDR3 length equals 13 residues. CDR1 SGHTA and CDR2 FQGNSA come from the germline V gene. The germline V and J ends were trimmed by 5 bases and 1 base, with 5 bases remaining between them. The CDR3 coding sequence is TGTGCCAGCAGCACGAGGAACACCGGGGAGCTGTTTTTT. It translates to CASSTRNTGELFF.

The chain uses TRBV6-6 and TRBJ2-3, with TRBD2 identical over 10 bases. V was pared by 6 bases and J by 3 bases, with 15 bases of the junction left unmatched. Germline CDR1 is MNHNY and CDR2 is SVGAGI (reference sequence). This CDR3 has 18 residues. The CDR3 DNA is TGTGCCAGCAGCCGATCCAGATCTAGCGGGAGCAGTACAGATACGCAGTATTTT. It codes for CASSRSRSSGSSTDTQYF.

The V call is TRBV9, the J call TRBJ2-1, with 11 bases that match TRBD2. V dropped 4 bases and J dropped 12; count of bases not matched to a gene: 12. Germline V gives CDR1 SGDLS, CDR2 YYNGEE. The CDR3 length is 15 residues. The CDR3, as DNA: TGTGCCAGCAGCCAGGGACTAGCGGAACGCCTGGGGCAGTTCTTC. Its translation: CASSQGLAERLGQFF.

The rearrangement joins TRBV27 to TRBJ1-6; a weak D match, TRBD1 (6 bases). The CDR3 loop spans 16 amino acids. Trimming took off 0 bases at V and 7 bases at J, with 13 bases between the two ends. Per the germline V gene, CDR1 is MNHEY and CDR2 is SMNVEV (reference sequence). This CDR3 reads CASSLSQGTENSPLHF. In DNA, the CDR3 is TGTGCCAGCAGTTTATCCCAGGGGACGGAAAATTCACCCCTCCACTTT.

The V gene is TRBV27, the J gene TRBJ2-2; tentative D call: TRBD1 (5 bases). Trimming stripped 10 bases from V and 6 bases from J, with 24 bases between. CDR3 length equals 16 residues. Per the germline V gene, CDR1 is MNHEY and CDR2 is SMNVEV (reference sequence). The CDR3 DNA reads TGTGCCACCAGAAGGATGGGTGGGGCGGTGTCCGGGGAGCTGTTTTTT. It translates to CATRRMGGAVSGELFF.

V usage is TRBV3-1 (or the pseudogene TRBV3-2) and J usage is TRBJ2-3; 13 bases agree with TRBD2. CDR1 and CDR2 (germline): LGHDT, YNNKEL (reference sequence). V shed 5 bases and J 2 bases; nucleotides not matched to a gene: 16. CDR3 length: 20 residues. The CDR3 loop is CASSGRLAGGGGGPTDTQYF. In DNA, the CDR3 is TGTGCCAGCAGCGGACGACTAGCGGGAGGAGGGGGGGGGCCCACAGATACGCAGTATTTT.

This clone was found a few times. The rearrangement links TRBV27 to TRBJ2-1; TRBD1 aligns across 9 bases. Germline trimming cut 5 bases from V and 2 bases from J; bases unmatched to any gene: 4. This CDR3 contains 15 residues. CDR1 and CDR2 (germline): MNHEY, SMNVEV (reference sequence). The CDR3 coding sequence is TGTGCCAGCAGTCCACGGACAGGGGCCTACAATGAGCAGTTCTTC. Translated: CASSPRTGAYNEQFF.